The source of this TCR beta chain is a study of PD-L1 blockade in urothelial cancer. Study overall: Analysis of blood occurred 3 weeks (second dose) and 6 weeks after treatment start.

The CDR3 spans 15 residues. V was shortened by 3 bases and J by 0 bases, with 11 bases between the two germline ends. A total of 1 to 8 samples per patient were collected pretreatment and on-treatment. Data came from immunoSEQ multiplex PCR; TCRdb stores just in-frame clones and leaves some out. The sample shows 35,000 to 50,000 clones, 85% to 90% of them seen only once. V and J are TRBV23-1 and TRBJ1-2, with D possibly being TRBD1 (5 bases). TRBV23-1 is labeled an ORF, and its function is uncertain. The sample consisted of PBMCs, taken around atezolizumab (anti-PD-L1) treatment. The clonotype comes from a woman in her fifties or sixties with urothelial cancer. The CDR3 loop reads CASSHPTVPNYGYTF. In DNA, the CDR3 is TGCGCCAGCAGTCACCCGACAGTTCCTAACTATGGCTACACCTTC.